The 24 T cell receptor beta chains reported below all come from one sample, sequenced in a study of T cell responses to AZD1222 COVID-19 vaccine. The table came from immunoSEQ multiplex PCR; TCRdb's copy has only in-frame clones and leaves some out. In the table there are tens of thousands of clones, roughly 88% of which are singletons. The specimen was peripheral blood, collected 28 days after the second AZD1222 dose. The receptor source for this set is an adult who received the AZD1222 COVID-19 vaccine.

The V call is TRBV19, the J call TRBJ2-5; TRBD1 agrees at 9 bases. V lost 5 bases and J lost 4; bases outside the gene matches: 8. This CDR3 has 15 amino acids. CDR1 is LNHDA, CDR2 SQIVND, per germline (reference sequence). The CDR3 bases are TGTGCCAGTAGTCCAGGACAGGGGCTAGGAGAGACCCAGTACTTC. Protein sequence: CASSPGQGLGETQYF. The full variable domain, completed using reference TRBV19 and TRBJ2-5, is DGGITQSPKYLFRKEGQNVTLSCEQNLNHDAMYWYRQDPGQGLRLIYYSQIVNDFQKGDIAEGYSVSREKKESFPLTVTSAQKNPTAFYLCASSPGQGLGETQYFGPGTRLLVL.

J is TRBJ1-6 and V is TRBV5-6; D ambiguous. Germline V gene lookup returns CDR1 SGHDT and CDR2 YYEEEE. The CDR3 runs to 17 residues. V was clipped by 4 bases and J by 0 bases, with 14 bases between them. CDR3 residues: CASSPTGFSSYNSPLHF. The CDR3 region has the DNA TGTGCCAGCAGCCCGACGGGGTTTAGCTCCTATAATTCACCCCTCCACTTT.

The genes are TRBV7-2 and TRBJ2-7; a possible D gene is TRBD2 (6 bases). This CDR3 region has 14 residues. Trimming cost V 6 bases and J 7 bases, with 19 bases left between them. Germline loops: CDR1 SGHTA, CDR2 FQGNSA. The CDR3 reads CASRSFRRVGEQYF. The DNA for the CDR3 is TGTGCCAGCAGATCCTTTAGGAGGGTGGGAGAGCAGTACTTC.

The V and J genes are TRBV28 and TRBJ2-7, with TRBD1 identical over 8 bases. CDR3 length: 15 amino acids. Germline V gene lookup returns CDR1 MDHEN and CDR2 SYDVKM. V gave up 5 bases and J gave up 0 bases; unmatched junction bases: 6. In DNA form, the CDR3 reads TGTGCCAGCAGTCCTCAGGACAGGGACTCCTACGAGCAGTACTTC. This sequence encodes CASSPQDRDSYEQYF. The complete variable domain, with remaining parts taken from reference TRBV28 and TRBJ2-7, reads DVKVTQSSRYLVKRTGEKVFLECVQDMDHENMFWYRQDPGLGLRLIYFSYDVKMKEKGDIPEGYSVSREKKERFSLILESASTNQTSMYLCASSPQDRDSYEQYFGPGTRLTVT.

V and J are TRBV27 and TRBJ1-6; 7 nucleotides match TRBD1. V lost 0 bases and J lost 7; bases outside the gene matches: 9. The length of the CDR3 is 17 residues. Germline CDR1 is MNHEY and CDR2 is SMNVEV (reference sequence). The CDR3 sequence is CASSLSILRGANSPLHF. CDR3 coding DNA: TGTGCCAGCAGTTTATCGATCCTCAGGGGGGCAAATTCACCCCTCCACTTT.

The chain has TRBV27 and TRBJ1-1; D is unclear. This CDR3 has 13 amino acids. Germline values: CDR1 MNHEY, CDR2 SMNVEV (reference sequence). Trimming left V 7 bases short and J 2 bases short, with 11 bases between. The CDR3 bases are TGTGCCAGCAAGATGGGATTCAACACTGAAGCTTTCTTT. Protein: CASKMGFNTEAFF.

The chain carries TRBV5-1 and TRBJ2-7; 8 bases fit TRBD1. This CDR3 contains 14 residues. Germline CDR1 is SGHRS and CDR2 is YFSETQ. With V trimmed by 3 bases and J by 3 bases, 5 bases remained unmatched. This chain's CDR3 is CASSSGTGIYEQYF. The CDR3 DNA reads TGCGCCAGCAGCTCCGGGACAGGAATCTACGAGCAGTACTTC.

The chain uses TRBV7-2 and TRBJ2-3; tentatively, D is TRBD2 (6 bases). Looked up from germline, CDR1 is SGHTA and CDR2 is FQGNSA. The CDR3 length is 12 residues. Trimming took off 3 bases at V and 7 bases at J, with 8 bases between the two ends. Here the CDR3 DNA reads TGTGCCAGCAGCTTCGGGGGAAATACGCAGTATTTT. Its translation is CASSFGGNTQYF.

The chain combines TRBV5-5 with TRBJ2-2; TRBD1 aligns across 7 bases. The CDR3 loop spans 18 amino acids. Germline values: CDR1 SGHKS, CDR2 YYEKEE (reference sequence). Trimming took 0 bases from V and 6 from J; bases not matched to a gene: 14. CDR3 nucleotides: TGTGCCAGCAGCTTGGAGCCCCGAGGGGGCGCATCGTCCGGGGAGCTGTTTTTT. Translating gives CASSLEPRGGASSGELFF.

The chain employs TRBV19 and TRBJ1-4; D is unresolved. The germline V gene has CDR1 LNHDA and CDR2 SQIVND (reference sequence). The germline V and J ends were trimmed by 6 bases and 0 bases, with 5 bases remaining between them. The CDR3 sequence is 13 residues long. The CDR3 region is CASSGATNEKLFF. The CDR3 DNA follows: TGTGCCAGTAGCGGTGCAACTAATGAAAAACTGTTTTTT.

The chain joins TRBV6-6 to TRBJ2-2; 7 bases are shared with TRBD1. J gave up 3 bases and V 6 bases, and 7 bases lay outside the gene matches. Germline lookup yields CDR1 MNHNY and CDR2 SVGAGI (reference sequence). The CDR3 spans 15 residues. Here the CDR3 DNA reads TGTGCCAGCAGAAGCCGGGACAGAGACACCGGGGAGCTGTTTTTT. Its protein product is CASRSRDRDTGELFF.

The V and J genes are TRBV19 and TRBJ1-6; D is perhaps TRBD1 (6 bases). The CDR3 spans 14 residues. Looked up from germline, CDR1 is LNHDA and CDR2 is SQIVND (reference sequence). V was clipped by 3 bases and J by 5 bases, with 8 bases between them. The CDR3 DNA sequence: TGTGCCAGTAGTATCCAGGGGAATAATTCACCCCTCCACTTT. Amino acid sequence: CASSIQGNNSPLHF.

This clone has a handful of counts. This chain joins TRBV7-3 and TRBJ2-7; TRBD2 matches 11 bases. The CDR3 has 16 residues. V dropped 5 bases and J dropped 4; count of bases not matched to a gene: 10. The germline gives CDR1 SGHTA, CDR2 FQGTGA. CDR3: CASSLKPGLAVYEQYF. The DNA for the CDR3 is TGTGCCAGCAGCCTTAAACCGGGACTAGCGGTTTACGAGCAGTACTTC.

The rearrangement links TRBV28 to TRBJ1-2; TRBD1 matches 8 bases. This CDR3 is 12 amino acids long. CDR1 is MDHEN and CDR2 is SYDVKM in the germline V gene. V shed 6 bases, J shed 6 bases, and the junction held 3 bases outside the gene matches. This CDR3 reads CASSGQGNGYTF. The CDR3 region has the DNA TGTGCCAGCAGCGGACAGGGTAATGGCTACACCTTC.

The chain is built from TRBV6-2 or TRBV6-3 and TRBJ1-2, with no clear D. The CDR3 covers 12 residues. Looked up from germline, CDR1 is MNHEY and CDR2 is SVGEGT. The germline V and J ends were trimmed by 2 bases and 8 bases, with 9 bases remaining between them. CDR3 residues: CASSYTSYGYTF. The CDR3 coding sequence is TGTGCCAGCAGTTACACCAGCTACGGCTACACCTTC.

The chain uses TRBV5-1 and TRBJ1-4; the match to TRBD1 covers 7 bases. Trimming took 0 bases from V and 7 from J; bases not matched to a gene: 6. Germline V gives CDR1 SGHRS, CDR2 YFSETQ. The CDR3 covers 15 residues. CDR3 coding DNA: TGCGCCAGCAGCTTGGCCCCAGGGGGTGCTGAAAAACTGTTTTTT. Translation: CASSLAPGGAEKLFF.

The V call is TRBV5-1, the J call TRBJ2-3; 9 bases map to TRBD2. Trimming at V came to 2 bases and at J to 6 bases, leaving 10 bases not matched to a gene. CDR3 length: 16 amino acids. CDR1 and CDR2 (germline): SGHRS, YFSETQ. The CDR3 loop reads CASSLRGGASRDTQYF. The CDR3 DNA reads as TGCGCCAGCAGCTTACGCGGGGGGGCCTCGCGTGATACGCAGTATTTT.

The V call is TRBV7-2, the J call TRBJ2-1, with 10 bases lining up with TRBD1. The CDR3 has 15 amino acids. Germline V gene sequence: CDR1 SGHTA, CDR2 FQGNSA. Germline trimming cut 4 bases from V and 1 base from J; bases unmatched to any gene: 1. The CDR3 nucleotides are TGTGCCAGCAGCTCGGACAGGGGGTCCTACAATGAGCAGTTCTTC. Translation: CASSSDRGSYNEQFF.

The genes are TRBV5-8 and TRBJ2-5, with D perhaps matching TRBD2 (6 bases). Germline V gene sequence: CDR1 SGHTS, CDR2 YDEGEE. The V and J ends lost 3 bases and 5 bases respectively, with 17 bases between them. The CDR3 totals 15 residues. CDR3 coding DNA: TGTGCCAGCAGCTCCGCGGGACCGACAAGGGAGACCCAGTACTTC. Translating gives CASSSAGPTRETQYF.

J is TRBJ1-1 and V is TRBV3-1 (or the pseudogene TRBV3-2); 7 bases fit TRBD1. This CDR3 has 16 amino acids. CDR1 is LGHDT and CDR2 is YNNKEL in the germline V gene (reference sequence). V lost 2 bases, J lost 4 bases, and 10 bases stayed unmatched. In DNA form, the CDR3 reads TGTGCCAGCAGCCAACCCATTACAGGGGTTGCCACTGAAGCTTTCTTT. It codes for CASSQPITGVATEAFF.

The V gene is TRBV19, the J gene TRBJ1-1; 9 bases line up with TRBD1. Germline V gives CDR1 LNHDA, CDR2 SQIVND (reference sequence). The CDR3 runs 14 residues. After removal of 5 bases from V and 1 base from J, the junction contained 2 bases not matched to a gene. CDR3 loop: CASSQGQGNTEAFF. CDR3 coding DNA: TGTGCCAGTAGTCAGGGACAGGGGAACACTGAAGCTTTCTTT. The full variable domain, in which reference TRBV19 and TRBJ1-1 provide the parts outside the CDR3, is DGGITQSPKYLFRKEGQNVTLSCEQNLNHDAMYWYRQDPGQGLRLIYYSQIVNDFQKGDIAEGYSVSREKKESFPLTVTSAQKNPTAFYLCASSQGQGNTEAFFGQGTRLTVV.

The chain recombines TRBV6-5 with TRBJ2-7, with D unclear. The germline CDR1 and CDR2 sequences are MNHEY and SVGAGI. The CDR3 has 13 amino acids. V lost 6 bases and J lost 0, with 9 bases in between. The CDR3 region is CASRQPSSYEQYF. As DNA, the CDR3 is TGTGCCAGCAGACAGCCGAGCTCCTACGAGCAGTACTTC.

The gene calls are TRBV12-3 or TRBV12-4 and TRBJ2-7, with a weak D call TRBD2 (5 bases). This CDR3 has 13 residues. V was pared by 7 bases and J by 0 bases, with 10 bases between. The CDR3 DNA sequence: TGTGCCAGCAATACGGGGAGCTCCTACGAGCAGTACTTC. It codes for CASNTGSSYEQYF.

The rearrangement links TRBV6-2 or TRBV6-3 to TRBJ2-7; D not certain. V was cut by 1 base and J by 2 bases, with 6 bases left in between. This CDR3 contains 13 residues. Per germline, CDR1 MNHEY and CDR2 SVGEGT. The CDR3 DNA is TGTGCCAGCAGTTACTTAGGACCCTACGAGCAGTACTTC. It translates to CASSYLGPYEQYF.